This T cell receptor (beta chain) was observed in a study of blood T cell repertoires in COVID-19. Study details: The United States, Italy and Spain supplied acute and convalescent COVID-19 samples. PBMCs, B-cell-depleted T cells, or T cells were the source of the cDNA or gDNA that made up the material.

Authors' analysis steps: Reference gene primer amplification in the assay estimated nucleated cell counts. Clones were sequenced by immunoSEQ multiplex PCR, and TCRdb holds only the in-frame ones, with some missing. V and J calls and clone size follow that table, whereas D and trimming were derived from the DNA. The repertoire consists of 95,000 to 100,000 clones, with more than 70% occurring once and the leading ten covering more than 9%. The CDR3 length is 16 residues. Per the germline V gene, CDR1 is SGHTA and CDR2 is FQGNSA. V dropped 2 bases and J dropped 0 bases, with 11 bases sitting between them.

The chain uses TRBV7-2 and TRBJ1-3; the D is unclear. This clonotype was sampled from a woman younger than 45 with acute or convalescent COVID-19. The specimen sequenced was peripheral blood. For the CDR3, the DNA is TGTGCCAGCAGCTTATCGAGGGTCAGCTCTGGAAACACCATATATTTT. This codes for CASSLSRVSSGNTIYF.